This entry features one TCR beta chain sequence. Its antigen remains unidentified. This entry belongs to a study of Ad26.COV2.S vaccination and SARS-CoV-2 variants. Overall study context: Into the muscle, Ad26.COV2.S was dosed once or twice, 56 days apart.

Described treatment: 19 received Ad26.COV2.S at low or high dose, single or two shots; about 5 received placebo; per-sample allocation not given. On day 63 after the first injection, vaccine and placebo recipients gave samples. Whole-study results and caveats: Spike-specific TCR breadth was greater in vaccine than placebo recipients. The study found similar non-spike TCR breadth in vaccine and placebo recipients. Total responses of T cells may have been underestimated by the analyses of TCR breadth and depth.

V lost 4 bases and J 1 base, leaving 8 bases between the germline ends. The germline V gene encodes CDR1 SGDLS and CDR2 YYNGEE. The CDR3 loop spans 13 amino acids. The repertoire was sequenced with immunoSEQ multiplex PCR; TCRdb's copy has only in-frame clones and lacks some. The data contain about 680,000 clones, around 92% of them singletons. The V call is TRBV9, the J call TRBJ1-2, with D tentatively TRBD1 (6 bases). The source was peripheral blood, collected in a trial of Ad26.COV2.S vaccine versus placebo. The source of this sequence is a person between 18 and 59 years old who received the Ad26.COV2.S COVID-19 vaccine or a placebo. CDR3 in amino acids: CASSPGVNYGYTF. The DNA of the CDR3 is TGTGCCAGCAGCCCAGGGGTTAACTATGGCTACACCTTC.